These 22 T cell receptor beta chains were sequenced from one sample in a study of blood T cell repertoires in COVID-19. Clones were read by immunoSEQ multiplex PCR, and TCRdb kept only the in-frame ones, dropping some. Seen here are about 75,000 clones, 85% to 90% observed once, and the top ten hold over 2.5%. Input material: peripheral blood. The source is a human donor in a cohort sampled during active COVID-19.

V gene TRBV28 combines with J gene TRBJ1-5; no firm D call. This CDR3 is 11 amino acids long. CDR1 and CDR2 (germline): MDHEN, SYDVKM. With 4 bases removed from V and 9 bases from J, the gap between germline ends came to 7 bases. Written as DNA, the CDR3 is TGTGCCAGCAGTTCTACTCGGCCCCAGCATTTT. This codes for CASSSTRPQHF. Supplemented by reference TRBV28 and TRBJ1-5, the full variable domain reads DVKVTQSSRYLVKRTGEKVFLECVQDMDHENMFWYRQDPGLGLRLIYFSYDVKMKEKGDIPEGYSVSREKKERFSLILESASTNQTSMYLCASSSTRPQHFGDGTRLSIL.

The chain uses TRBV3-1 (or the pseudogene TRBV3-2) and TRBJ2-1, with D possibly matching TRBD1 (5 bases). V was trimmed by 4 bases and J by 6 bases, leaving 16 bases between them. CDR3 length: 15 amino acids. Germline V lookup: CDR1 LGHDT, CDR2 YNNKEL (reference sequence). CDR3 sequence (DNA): TGTGCCAGCAGCCCAATCACGACAGCTCCCAATGAGCAGTTCTTC. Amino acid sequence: CASSPITTAPNEQFF.

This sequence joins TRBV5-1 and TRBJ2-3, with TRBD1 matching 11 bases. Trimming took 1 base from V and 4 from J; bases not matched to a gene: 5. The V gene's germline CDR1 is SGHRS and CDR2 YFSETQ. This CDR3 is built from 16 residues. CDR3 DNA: TGCGCCAGCAGCTTGTCGGGACAGGGGGGCGCAGATACGCAGTATTTT. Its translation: CASSLSGQGGADTQYF. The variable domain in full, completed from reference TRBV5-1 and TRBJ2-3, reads KAGVTQTPRYLIKTRGQQVTLSCSPISGHRSVSWYQQTPGQGLQFLFEYFSETQRNKGNFPGRFSGRQFSNSRSEMNVSTLELGDSALYLCASSLSGQGGADTQYFGPGTRLTVL.

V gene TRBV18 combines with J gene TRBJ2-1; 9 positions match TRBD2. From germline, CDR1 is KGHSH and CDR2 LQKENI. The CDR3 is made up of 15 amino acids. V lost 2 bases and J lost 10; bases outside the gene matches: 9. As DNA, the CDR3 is TGTGCCAGCTCACCAAGGGAAGCGGGGGGCGGCGAGCAGTTCTTC. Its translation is CASSPREAGGGEQFF.

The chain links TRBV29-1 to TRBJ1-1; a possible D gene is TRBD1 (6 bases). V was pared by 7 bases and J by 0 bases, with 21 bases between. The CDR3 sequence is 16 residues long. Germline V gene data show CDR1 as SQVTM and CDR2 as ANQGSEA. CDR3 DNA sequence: TGCAGCGGATCTCGACAGGAACCCTACATGAACACTGAAGCTTTCTTT. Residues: CSGSRQEPYMNTEAFF.

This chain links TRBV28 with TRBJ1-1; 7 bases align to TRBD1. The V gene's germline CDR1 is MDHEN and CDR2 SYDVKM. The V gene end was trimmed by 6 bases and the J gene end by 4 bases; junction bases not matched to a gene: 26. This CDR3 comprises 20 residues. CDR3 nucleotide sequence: TGTGCCAGCAGGACCTCGCGACTACACAGGCAAAGACAGGGTCGCACTGAAGCTTTCTTT. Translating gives CASRTSRLHRQRQGRTEAFF.

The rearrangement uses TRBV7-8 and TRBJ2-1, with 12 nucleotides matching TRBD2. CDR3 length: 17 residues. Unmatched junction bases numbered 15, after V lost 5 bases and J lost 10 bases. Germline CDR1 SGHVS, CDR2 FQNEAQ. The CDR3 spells CASSPGTGLGLAGEQFF. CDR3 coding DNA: TGTGCCAGCAGCCCAGGGACAGGGCTAGGACTAGCGGGGGAGCAGTTCTTC.

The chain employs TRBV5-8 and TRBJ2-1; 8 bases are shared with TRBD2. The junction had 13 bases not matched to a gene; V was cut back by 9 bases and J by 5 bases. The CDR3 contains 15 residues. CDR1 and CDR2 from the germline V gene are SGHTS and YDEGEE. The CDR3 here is CATGFYGGAHNEQFF. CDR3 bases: TGTGCCACCGGATTTTACGGGGGGGCCCACAATGAGCAGTTCTTC. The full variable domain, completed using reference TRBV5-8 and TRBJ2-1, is EAGVTQSPTHLIKTRGQQATLRCSPISGHTSVYWYQQALGLGLQFLLWYDEGEERNRGNFPPRFSGRQFPNYSSELNVNALELEDSALYLCATGFYGGAHNEQFFGPGTRLTVL.

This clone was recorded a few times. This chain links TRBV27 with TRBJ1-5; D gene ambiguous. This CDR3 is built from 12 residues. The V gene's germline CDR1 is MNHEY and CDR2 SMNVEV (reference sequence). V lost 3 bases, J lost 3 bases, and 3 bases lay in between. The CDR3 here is CASSFLNQPQHF. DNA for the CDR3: TGTGCCAGCAGTTTTCTCAATCAGCCCCAGCATTTT.

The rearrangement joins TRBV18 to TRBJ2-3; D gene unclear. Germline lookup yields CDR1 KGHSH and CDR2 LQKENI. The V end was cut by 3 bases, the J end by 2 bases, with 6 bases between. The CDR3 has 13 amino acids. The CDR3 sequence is CASSPKLTDTQYF. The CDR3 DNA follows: TGTGCCAGCTCACCGAAACTCACAGATACGCAGTATTTT.

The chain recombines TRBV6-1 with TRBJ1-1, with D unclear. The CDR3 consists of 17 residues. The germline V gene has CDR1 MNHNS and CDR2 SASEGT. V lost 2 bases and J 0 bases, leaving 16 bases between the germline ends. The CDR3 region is CASSERQQVYLNTEAFF. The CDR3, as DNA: TGTGCCAGCAGTGAAAGGCAGCAGGTCTATTTGAACACTGAAGCTTTCTTT.

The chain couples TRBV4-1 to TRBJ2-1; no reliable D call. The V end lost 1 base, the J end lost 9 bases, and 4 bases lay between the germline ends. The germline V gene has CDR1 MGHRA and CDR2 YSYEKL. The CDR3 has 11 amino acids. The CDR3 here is CASSQGSEQFF. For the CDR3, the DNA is TGCGCCAGCAGCCAAGGCAGTGAGCAGTTCTTC.

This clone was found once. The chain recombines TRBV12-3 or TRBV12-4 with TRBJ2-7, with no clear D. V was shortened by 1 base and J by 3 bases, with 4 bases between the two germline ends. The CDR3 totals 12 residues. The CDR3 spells CASSLVRYEQYF. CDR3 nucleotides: TGTGCCAGCAGTTTAGTCCGCTACGAGCAGTACTTC.

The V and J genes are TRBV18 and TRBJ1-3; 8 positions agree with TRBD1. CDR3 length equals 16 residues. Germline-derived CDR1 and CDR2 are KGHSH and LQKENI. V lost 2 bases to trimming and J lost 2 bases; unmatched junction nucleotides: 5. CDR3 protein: CASSPSDRVTGNTIYF. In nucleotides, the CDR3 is TGTGCCAGCTCACCATCGGACAGGGTGACTGGAAACACCATATATTTT. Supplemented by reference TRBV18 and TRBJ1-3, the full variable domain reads NAGVMQNPRHLVRRRGQEARLRCSPMKGHSHVYWYRQLPEEGLKFMVYLQKENIIDESGMPKERFSAEFPKEGPSILRIQQVVRGDSAAYFCASSPSDRVTGNTIYFGEGSWLTVV.

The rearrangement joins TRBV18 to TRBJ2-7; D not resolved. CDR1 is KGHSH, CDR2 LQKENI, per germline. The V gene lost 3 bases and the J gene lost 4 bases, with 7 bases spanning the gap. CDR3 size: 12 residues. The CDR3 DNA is TGTGCCAGCTCACCCCGACTTTACGAGCAGTACTTC. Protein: CASSPRLYEQYF. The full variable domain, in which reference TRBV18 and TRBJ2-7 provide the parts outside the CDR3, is NAGVMQNPRHLVRRRGQEARLRCSPMKGHSHVYWYRQLPEEGLKFMVYLQKENIIDESGMPKERFSAEFPKEGPSILRIQQVVRGDSAAYFCASSPRLYEQYFGPGTRLTVT.

CDR3 bases: TGTGCCAGCAGTGAAGCGCGGCTAGCGGGAGAGGGTACGCAGTATTTT. It is translated as CASSEARLAGEGTQYF. The J gene is TRBJ2-3, the V gene TRBV6-1, with 10 bases lining up with TRBD2. Trimming at V came to 0 bases and at J to 8 bases, leaving 8 bases not matched to a gene. Germline V gene data show CDR1 as MNHNS and CDR2 as SASEGT. The CDR3 length is 16 residues.

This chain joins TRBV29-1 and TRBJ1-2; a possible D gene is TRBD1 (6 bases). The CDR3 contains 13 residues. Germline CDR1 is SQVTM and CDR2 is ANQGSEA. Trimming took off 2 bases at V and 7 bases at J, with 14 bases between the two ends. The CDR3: CSVELVTGPGYTF. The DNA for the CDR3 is TGCAGCGTTGAATTGGTGACAGGACCTGGCTACACCTTC.

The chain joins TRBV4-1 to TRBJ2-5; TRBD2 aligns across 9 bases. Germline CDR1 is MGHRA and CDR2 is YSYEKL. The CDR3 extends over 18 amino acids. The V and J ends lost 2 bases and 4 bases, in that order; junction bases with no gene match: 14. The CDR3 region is CASSQPYQRGEVGETQYF. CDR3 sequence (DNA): TGCGCCAGCAGCCAACCTTATCAGCGGGGGGAGGTAGGAGAGACCCAGTACTTC.

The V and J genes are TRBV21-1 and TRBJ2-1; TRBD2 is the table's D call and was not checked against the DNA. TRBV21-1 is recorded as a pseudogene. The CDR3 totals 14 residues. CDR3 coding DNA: TGTGCCAGCACTGGACTAGCGGGGGGTAATGAGCAGTTCTTC. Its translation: CASTGLAGGNEQFF.

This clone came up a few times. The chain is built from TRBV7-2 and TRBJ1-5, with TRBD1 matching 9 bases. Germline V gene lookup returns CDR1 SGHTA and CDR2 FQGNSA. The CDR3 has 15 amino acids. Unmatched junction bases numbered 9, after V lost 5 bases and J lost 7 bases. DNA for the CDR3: TGTGCCAGCAGCCCCGGACAGGGGTCCGGACAGCCCCAGCATTTT. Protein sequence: CASSPGQGSGQPQHF.

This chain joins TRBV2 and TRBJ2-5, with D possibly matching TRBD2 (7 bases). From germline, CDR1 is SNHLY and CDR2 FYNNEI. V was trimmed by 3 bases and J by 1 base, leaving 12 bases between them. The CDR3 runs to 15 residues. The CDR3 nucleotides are TGTGCCAGCAGTGATCTGCGGGGGCCCCAAGAGACCCAGTACTTC. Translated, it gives CASSDLRGPQETQYF.

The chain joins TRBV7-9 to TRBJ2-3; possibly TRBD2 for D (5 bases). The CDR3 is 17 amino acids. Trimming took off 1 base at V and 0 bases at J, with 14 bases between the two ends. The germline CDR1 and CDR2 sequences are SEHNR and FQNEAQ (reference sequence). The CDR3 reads CASSLGRGNPSTDTQYF. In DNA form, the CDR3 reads TGTGCCAGCAGCTTAGGACGGGGAAACCCTAGCACAGATACGCAGTATTTT.